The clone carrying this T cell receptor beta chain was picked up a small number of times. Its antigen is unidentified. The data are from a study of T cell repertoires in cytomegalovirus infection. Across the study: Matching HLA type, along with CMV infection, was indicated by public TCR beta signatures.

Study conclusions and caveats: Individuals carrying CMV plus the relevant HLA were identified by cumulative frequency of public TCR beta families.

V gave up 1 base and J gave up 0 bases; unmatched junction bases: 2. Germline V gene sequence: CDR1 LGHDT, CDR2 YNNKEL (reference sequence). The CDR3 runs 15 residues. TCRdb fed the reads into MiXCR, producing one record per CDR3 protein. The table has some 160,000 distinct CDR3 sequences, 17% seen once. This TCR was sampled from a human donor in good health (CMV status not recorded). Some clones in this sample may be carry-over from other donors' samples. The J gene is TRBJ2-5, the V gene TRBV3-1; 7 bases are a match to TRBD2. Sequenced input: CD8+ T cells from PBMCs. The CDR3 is CASSQVAGNQETQYF. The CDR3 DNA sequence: TGTGCCAGCAGCCAAGTAGCGGGCAACCAAGAGACCCAGTACTTC.